Listed here is a single T cell receptor beta chain. This clonotype occurred many times. Its binding antigen is unknown. Base qualities were left out, and no much larger clone turns up one base away. The source of the sample is a study of T-cell reconstitution after alpha-beta-depleted transplantation in children (dated by TCRdb to the mid-2010s). Context from the whole study: The study quantitatively tracked T-cell immune reconstitution after TCRalphabeta/CD19-depleted allogeneic hematopoietic cell transplantation in children using TCR repertoire profiling. Findings and caveats that apply to the study as a whole: The frequencies of hyperexpanded clones fell over the following months, and after one year, T-cell counts and TCRbeta diversity were mostly attributed to newly produced T cells. Apparently early alphabetaT-cell count recovery about two months after transplant reportedly relied on only several hundred rapidly expanded clones derived from non-depleted graft cells. In some patients, the high TCRbeta diversity seen at day 60 was put down to recipient T cells and intrathymic progenitors that had survived conditioning.

The sample's treatment or condition, from its label and the paper: allogeneic hematopoietic cell transplantation with graft depleted of TCRalphabeta T cells and CD19 B cells. The children who served as transplant recipients had been given grafts of TCRalphabeta/CD19-depleted allogeneic hematopoietic cells. Library preparation employed PCR. Sequencing instrument: Illumina HiSeq 2500. TCR libraries were prepared with molecular barcoding, using unique molecular identifiers to normalize TCRbeta repertoire quantification. TCRdb redid the processing of the public reads, applying fastp at Q25 and MiXCR, and retained in-frame beta chains. Rows merge per CDR3 protein into single entries with the most common DNA and genes. Within this sample are 250,000 to 300,000 distinct CDR3 sequences, with roughly a tenth of them counted one time only. The ten largest clones take up over 6% of the sample. Taken from the germline V gene, the CDR1 and CDR2 loops are SGHAT and FQNNGV. V trim: 5 bases; J trim: 8 bases; unmatched bases: 10. Spanning cysteine to phenylalanine, the CDR3 consists of 15 amino acids. Only the CDR3 part of the read is kept: 45 bases, read in frame from the first base.

This specimen consisted of PBMCs, obtained before TCRalphabeta/CD19-depleted stem cell transplant. The sequence came from a boy in the first two years of life with acute myeloid leukemia, due to receive a stem cell transplant. The rearranged chain carries TRBV11-2 and TRBJ2-1, with 9 bases in between that match TRBD2. The CDR3 region has the sequence CASSPLSGRNHEQFF. The nucleotide sequence reads as follows: TGTGCCAGCAGCCCCCTCAGCGGGAGGAATCATGAGCAGTTCTTC. The CDR3 plus the reference TRBV11-2 and TRBJ2-1 genes for the other parts give the full variable domain: EAGVAQSPRYKIIEKRQSVAFWCNPISGHATLYWYQQILGQGPKLLIQFQNNGVVDDSQLPKDRFSAERLKGVDSTLKIQPAKLEDSAVYLCASSPLSGRNHEQFFGPGTRLTVL.